The 26 T cell receptor beta chains below were found in one sample sequenced in a study of post-analysis software for immune sequencing data. Study observations and caveats: Five or six TRBV segments, TRBV5-6, TRBV5-1 and TRBV20-1 among them, were found more frequent in patients than controls.

Unique molecular identifiers featured in each of the TCR beta cDNA libraries. MiXCR was run by TCRdb on the PCR reads, yielding one entry per CDR3 protein. The repertoire holds 750,000 to 950,000 distinct CDR3 sequences, with 35% to 55% as singletons. Their recognized antigens are unknown. Sequencing was carried out using blood. The source of these receptors is a girl aged 10 to 17 with multiple sclerosis.

This clonotype appeared a few times. The chain joins TRBV7-8 to TRBJ1-2, with D perhaps matching TRBD1 (6 bases). Germline CDR1 reads SGHVS; CDR2 reads FQNEAQ. The V end was cut by 1 base, the J end by 3 bases, with 12 bases between. This CDR3 has 15 amino acids. The CDR3 bases are TGTGCCAGCAGCTTAGATTGGAGGGGGGACTATGGCTACACCTTC. This sequence encodes CASSLDWRGDYGYTF.

In this sample, this clonotype turned up many times. This chain's CDR3 is CASSRGGSSYNEQFF. For the CDR3, the DNA is TGTGCCAGCAGCCGTGGTGGTAGCTCCTACAATGAGCAGTTCTTC. This chain connects TRBV11-3 to TRBJ2-1, with unresolved D. Germline CDR1 SGHNT, CDR2 YENEEA. V gave up 5 bases and J gave up 0 bases, with 11 bases separating them. The CDR3 runs 15 residues.

This clonotype came up a few times. The chain uses TRBV29-1 and TRBJ2-7, with a tentative D call TRBD1 (6 bases). CDR3 length: 13 amino acids. Trimming cost V 6 bases and J 1 base, with 13 bases left between them. The V gene's germline CDR1 is SQVTM and CDR2 ANQGSEA. The CDR3 spells CSVGPTGSYEQYF. DNA of the CDR3: TGCAGCGTCGGGCCGACAGGATCCTACGAGCAGTACTTC.

This rearrangement joins TRBV7-9 to TRBJ2-1; D is possibly TRBD1 (5 bases). CDR3 length: 15 residues. V lost 2 bases and J lost 0, with 8 bases in between. Per germline, CDR1 SEHNR and CDR2 FQNEAQ (reference sequence). CDR3 coding DNA: TGTGCCAGCAGCTTAAGACAGAGCTCCTACAATGAGCAGTTCTTC. This sequence encodes CASSLRQSSYNEQFF.

J is TRBJ2-1 and V is TRBV7-8; TRBD2 matches at 7 bases. Germline V gene sequence: CDR1 SGHVS, CDR2 FQNEAQ. The CDR3 contains 14 residues. Trimming at V came to 2 bases and at J to 6 bases, leaving 4 bases not matched to a gene. CDR3 nucleotide sequence: TGTGCCAGCAGCTTAATGGGAGGGCCCAATGAGCAGTTCTTC. Translation: CASSLMGGPNEQFF. The whole variable domain, remainder taken from reference TRBV7-8 and TRBJ2-1, is GAGVSQSPRYKVAKRGQDVALRCDPISGHVSLFWYQQALGQGPEFLTYFQNEAQLDKSGLPSDRFFAERPEGSVSTLKIQRTQQEDSAVYLCASSLMGGPNEQFFGPGTRLTVL.

The chain recombines TRBV29-1 with TRBJ2-1, with 10 bases matching TRBD2. Trimming at V came to 6 bases and at J to 3 bases, leaving 11 bases not matched to a gene. CDR3 length equals 16 residues. Germline loops: CDR1 SQVTM, CDR2 ANQGSEA. CDR3 protein: CSVGASGSPYYNEQFF. CDR3 in DNA: TGCAGCGTGGGTGCTAGCGGGAGTCCGTACTACAATGAGCAGTTCTTC.

This clonotype was picked up a small number of times. The V and J genes are TRBV29-1 and TRBJ1-5; tentatively, D is TRBD1 (5 bases). Germline V gives CDR1 SQVTM, CDR2 ANQGSEA. Trimming took off 4 bases at V and 0 bases at J, with 10 bases between the two ends. The CDR3 runs 14 residues. The CDR3 nucleotides are TGCAGCGTTGGGCAGGGTAATAGCAATCAGCCCCAGCATTTT. This sequence encodes CSVGQGNSNQPQHF.

This clonotype occurred once. This chain links TRBV4-1 with TRBJ2-5, with TRBD2 identical over 11 bases. This CDR3 region has 18 residues. Germline CDR1 is MGHRA and CDR2 is YSYEKL. The ends lost 4 bases at V and 11 bases at J; junction bases unmatched: 21. This chain's CDR3 is CASSLTELAGGSGNEQYF. The CDR3 bases are TGCGCCAGCAGCCTTACCGAGCTAGCGGGAGGATCGGGGAATGAGCAGTACTTC.

This chain joins TRBV28 and TRBJ2-7; D possibly corresponds to TRBD1 (6 bases). Trimming cost V 5 bases and J 1 base, with 12 bases left between them. CDR1 and CDR2 (germline): MDHEN, SYDVKM. CDR3 length equals 14 residues. The CDR3 loop is CASSPPQGSYEQYF. The CDR3 nucleotides read TGTGCCAGCAGTCCCCCACAGGGTTCCTACGAGCAGTACTTC.

The chain uses TRBV4-2 and TRBJ1-1; weak D call: TRBD1 (6 bases). V lost 0 bases, J lost 5 bases, and 13 bases lay in between. The germline gives CDR1 LGHNA, CDR2 YNFKEQ. The CDR3 totals 15 residues. CDR3 loop: CASSQDSRGRTEAFF. The DNA of the CDR3 is TGTGCCAGCAGCCAAGATTCCAGGGGTAGGACTGAAGCTTTCTTT.

The V call is TRBV29-1, the J call TRBJ1-1; D possibly corresponds to TRBD1 (5 bases). The V gene's germline CDR1 is SQVTM and CDR2 ANQGSEA. The CDR3 has 14 residues. V was trimmed by 2 bases and J by 2 bases, leaving 12 bases between them. The CDR3 nucleotides read TGCAGCGTTGAACCCGGGACCCTTAACACTGAAGCTTTCTTT. Its translation: CSVEPGTLNTEAFF. Together with reference TRBV29-1 and TRBJ1-1, the CDR3 gives the full variable domain: SAVISQKPSRDICQRGTSLTIQCQVDSQVTMMFWYRQQPGQSLTLIATANQGSEATYESGFVIDKFPISRPNLTFSTLTVSNMSPEDSSIYLCSVEPGTLNTEAFFGQGTRLTVV.

Only one count was recorded for this clonotype. The chain links TRBV6-5 to TRBJ2-5, with unresolved D. The CDR3 is made up of 13 amino acids. CDR1 is MNHEY and CDR2 is SVGAGI in the germline V gene. V shed 0 bases and J shed 5 bases, with 7 bases lying between them. The DNA for the CDR3 is TGTGCCAGCAGTTACTCACACGTGGAGACCCAGTACTTC. Protein: CASSYSHVETQYF.

The chain recombines TRBV29-1 with TRBJ1-5; D is unclear. The germline V gene encodes CDR1 SQVTM and CDR2 ANQGSEA. The CDR3 is 15 amino acids. Trimming shortened V by 2 bases and J by 5 bases, and 16 bases separated the two germline ends. The DNA for the CDR3 is TGCAGCGTTGAATCCTCGACCCTAGGTGATCAGCCCCAGCATTTT. Amino acids: CSVESSTLGDQPQHF.

The V call is TRBV12-3 or TRBV12-4, the J call TRBJ2-1; 8 nucleotides line up with TRBD2. Trimming cost V 1 base and J 1 base; bases outside gene matches: 3. CDR3 length: 16 amino acids. The CDR3 sequence is CASSLVSGGSYNEQFF. The CDR3 DNA reads as TGTGCCAGCAGTTTAGTGTCGGGAGGGTCCTACAATGAGCAGTTCTTC.

The chain recombines TRBV5-8 with TRBJ1-5; D unresolved. V was cut by 1 base and J by 2 bases, with 10 bases left in between. The germline V gene has CDR1 SGHTS and CDR2 YDEGEE. The CDR3 runs to 15 residues. The CDR3 bases are TGTGCCAGCAGCTTGCCAATAAGTGGCAATCAGCCCCAGCATTTT. This gives the protein CASSLPISGNQPQHF.

The chain has TRBV5-6 and TRBJ2-5; D possibly corresponds to TRBD2 (5 bases). The J call could be wrong; TRBJ2-7 is a better fit for the DNA end. The CDR3 is made up of 14 amino acids. CDR1 and CDR2 from the germline V gene are SGHDT and YYEEEE. DNA for the CDR3: TGTGCCAGCAGTCCCCTACCGGACGGAGGCGAGCAGTACTTC. This sequence encodes CASSPLPDGGEQYF.

The chain combines TRBV7-2 with TRBJ2-4; 14 nucleotides align to TRBD2. The DNA matches TRBJ2-7 better at its end, which makes the J call doubtful. This CDR3 region has 20 residues. CDR1 and CDR2 (germline): SGHTA, FQGNSA. CDR3 in amino acids: CASSLALSGTSGSRGYEQYF. The CDR3 DNA sequence: TGTGCCAGCAGCTTAGCCCTATCCGGGACTAGCGGGAGTAGGGGCTACGAGCAGTACTTC.

This clonotype has just a few counts. DNA for the CDR3: TGTGCCAGCAGATTTAGCGGGAGCGCAGATACGCAGTATTTT. This gives the protein CASRFSGSADTQYF. J is TRBJ2-3 and V is TRBV6-5; 9 bases align to TRBD2. Germline V gene sequence: CDR1 MNHEY, CDR2 SVGAGI. V lost 6 bases, J lost 4 bases, and 5 bases stayed unmatched. The CDR3 has 14 residues.

V is TRBV20-1 and J is TRBJ2-1, with TRBD2 identical over 11 bases. V lost 1 base to trimming and J lost 7 bases; unmatched junction nucleotides: 3. The CDR3 has 14 residues. CDR1 DFQATT and CDR2 SNEGSKA come from the germline V gene (reference sequence). Written as DNA, the CDR3 is TGCAGTGCTAGAGTAGCGGGAGGGGGGAATGAGCAGTTCTTC. It specifies CSARVAGGGNEQFF.

The chain couples TRBV4-3 to TRBJ2-7; D not certain. Germline-derived CDR1 and CDR2 are LGHNA and YSLEER. The CDR3 contains 14 residues. Trimming left V 1 base short and J 2 bases short, with 9 bases between. CDR3 bases: TGCGCCAGCAGCCAAGGTCACTCAACCTACGAGCAGTACTTC. Protein: CASSQGHSTYEQYF.

This clonotype showed up just a few times. The chain carries TRBV5-1 and TRBJ1-1; D may be TRBD1 (5 bases). Germline CDR1 and CDR2: SGHRS and YFSETQ. V shed 4 bases and J shed 1 base, with 14 bases lying between them. This CDR3 contains 15 residues. The CDR3 reads CASSAYTGPNTEAFF. The CDR3 DNA is TGCGCCAGCAGCGCCTATACAGGACCGAACACTGAAGCTTTCTTT.

This clonotype has a handful of counts. This rearrangement joins TRBV5-1 to TRBJ2-1, with D possibly matching TRBD2 (5 bases). This CDR3 has 15 residues. V was cut by 4 bases and J by 0 bases, with 11 bases left in between. Germline CDR1 and CDR2: SGHRS and YFSETQ. CDR3 sequence reads: CASSHERSSYNEQFF. CDR3 coding DNA: TGCGCCAGCAGCCATGAGCGGAGCTCCTACAATGAGCAGTTCTTC.

This chain links TRBV5-6 with TRBJ2-3; D may be TRBD2 (5 bases). The germline CDR1 and CDR2 sequences are SGHDT and YYEEEE. The CDR3 is 15 residues long. The V end lost 4 bases, the J end lost 5 bases, and 17 bases lay between the germline ends. Here the CDR3 reads CASSPETVRGDTQYF. CDR3 coding DNA: TGTGCCAGCAGCCCAGAGACGGTCCGGGGAGATACGCAGTATTTT.

This sequence joins TRBV27 and TRBJ2-1; 7 nucleotides align to TRBD2. The CDR3 is 15 residues long. J lost 0 bases, V lost 7 bases, and 6 bases had no gene match. Germline loops: CDR1 MNHEY, CDR2 SMNVEV (reference sequence). The CDR3, as DNA: TGTGCCAGCAAACTAGCGCCCAACTCCTACAATGAGCAGTTCTTC. Its protein product is CASKLAPNSYNEQFF.

The chain links TRBV7-9 to TRBJ2-1; 12 bases agree with TRBD2. Germline V lookup: CDR1 SEHNR, CDR2 FQNEAQ (reference sequence). CDR3 length: 16 residues. V lost 1 base and J lost 7; bases outside the gene matches: 5. CDR3 amino acids: CASSLVLAGGSNEQFF. CDR3 nucleotide sequence: TGTGCCAGCAGCTTAGTTCTAGCGGGAGGGTCTAATGAGCAGTTCTTC.

A few counts support this clonotype. The rearrangement joins TRBV20-1 to TRBJ2-1, with a weak D call TRBD2 (6 bases). The V and J ends lost 3 bases and 9 bases respectively, with 15 bases between them. The germline CDR1 and CDR2 sequences are DFQATT and SNEGSKA (reference sequence). The CDR3 loop spans 13 amino acids. The CDR3 nucleotides read TGCAGTGCTAGGTTCGCTAGCGATGGTGAGCAGTTCTTC. Its translation: CSARFASDGEQFF.